The 16 T cell receptor beta chains below all came from one sample that was sequenced in a study of long-term antiretroviral therapy in people with HIV. Survey-level resolution applied to immunoSEQ assay v3.0. Generated by immunoSEQ multiplex PCR, the TCRdb table keeps only in-frame clones and is missing some. The table includes roughly 9,100 clones, around 75% detected once. The source material was unsorted PBMCs, sampled 1.8 years before starting antiretroviral therapy. The source of these receptors is a man aged 35-49 years with HIV.

For this clone: A read error may produce the germline difference seen at one junction end. The chain employs TRBV2 and TRBJ1-2; the match to TRBD1 covers 7 bases. The CDR3 loop spans 15 amino acids. CDR1 is SNHLY and CDR2 is FYNNEI in the germline V gene. The CDR3 nucleotides are TGTGCCAGCAGCGAAGGGGGCAGGGGCATAGAAGGCTACACCTTC. Protein product: CASSEGGRGIEGYTF.

This chain joins TRBV9 and TRBJ1-2; the D is unclear. V gave up 3 bases and J gave up 2 bases, with 11 bases separating them. The V gene's germline CDR1 is SGDLS and CDR2 YYNGEE. The CDR3 runs 14 residues. Here the CDR3 DNA reads TGTGCCAGCAGCGGTCAGATCCAGAACTATGGCTACACCTTC. Residues: CASSGQIQNYGYTF.

This chain joins TRBV2 and TRBJ2-5; the match to TRBD2 covers 7 bases. The CDR3 sequence is 17 residues long. Germline V gives CDR1 SNHLY, CDR2 FYNNEI. The V gene end was trimmed by 0 bases and the J gene end by 1 base; junction bases not matched to a gene: 8. CDR3 protein: CASSEAPSLAAQETQYF. For the CDR3, the DNA is TGTGCCAGCAGTGAAGCACCCAGCCTAGCGGCCCAAGAGACCCAGTACTTC.

By proportion, this clone is medium-sized. The V call is TRBV19, the J call TRBJ2-1; 9 nucleotides line up with TRBD2. The CDR3 extends over 15 amino acids. V trimming: 4 bases; J trimming: 4 bases; junction bases outside the gene matches: 5. CDR1 and CDR2 from the germline V gene are LNHDA and SQIVND (reference sequence). CDR3 bases: TGTGCCAGTAGTAAGACTAGCGGCCCTTACAATGAGCAGTTCTTC. Translated, it gives CASSKTSGPYNEQFF.

V usage is TRBV7-8 and J usage is TRBJ2-3, with D perhaps being TRBD1 or TRBD2 (5 bases each). V lost 9 bases to trimming and J lost 3 bases, with 13 bases between them. Looked up from germline, CDR1 is SGHVS and CDR2 is FQNEAQ. There are 13 residues in the CDR3. CDR3 in amino acids: CASVPGRTDTQYF. In DNA form, the CDR3 reads TGTGCCAGTGTACCGGGACGAACAGATACGCAGTATTTT.

In DNA form, the CDR3 reads TGTGCCAGCTCATCTGACAGGGAGAGGCCCCAGCATTTT. Its protein is CASSSDRERPQHF. The chain couples TRBV18 to TRBJ1-5; TRBD1 matches 7 bases. Germline V lookup: CDR1 KGHSH, CDR2 LQKENI. The CDR3 has 13 amino acids. V gave up 5 bases and J gave up 9 bases; unmatched junction bases: 7.

This chain links TRBV30 with TRBJ1-3; the D is unclear. Trimming cost V 2 bases and J 4 bases, with 9 bases left between them. Germline lookup yields CDR1 GTSNPN and CDR2 SVGIG (reference sequence). The CDR3 has 13 residues. The CDR3 nucleotides read TGTGCCTGGAGTACTGGGTCCGGAAACACCATATATTTT. Translated, it gives CAWSTGSGNTIYF.

This chain joins TRBV5-1 and TRBJ1-1; D is uncertain. The V end was cut by 0 bases, the J end by 2 bases, with 8 bases between. This CDR3 region has 14 residues. CDR1 and CDR2 from the germline V gene are SGHRS and YFSETQ. The CDR3: CASSLEGKNTEAFF. CDR3 coding DNA: TGCGCCAGCAGCTTGGAAGGGAAAAACACTGAAGCTTTCTTT. The full variable domain, rest sourced from reference TRBV5-1 and TRBJ1-1, is KAGVTQTPRYLIKTRGQQVTLSCSPISGHRSVSWYQQTPGQGLQFLFEYFSETQRNKGNFPGRFSGRQFSNSRSEMNVSTLELGDSALYLCASSLEGKNTEAFFGQGTRLTVV.

The V gene is TRBV6-6, the J gene TRBJ1-5; TRBD1 is a possible D gene (5 bases). This CDR3 is built from 16 residues. The V end was cut by 7 bases, the J end by 1 base, with 17 bases between. Germline V lookup: CDR1 MNHNY, CDR2 SVGAGI (reference sequence). This CDR3 is CASTSTTGVSNQPQHF. As DNA, the CDR3 is TGTGCCAGCACCTCAACCACAGGAGTGAGCAATCAGCCCCAGCATTTT.

The gene calls are TRBV11-2 and TRBJ1-2, with D possibly TRBD1 on 5 matching bases. Germline-derived CDR1 and CDR2 are SGHAT and FQNNGV. The germline V and J ends were trimmed by 4 bases and 8 bases, with 14 bases remaining between them. CDR3 length: 13 amino acids. CDR3 nucleotide sequence: TGTGCCAGCAGCTGGGGAATGGGGGTAGGCTACACCTTC. Its translation is CASSWGMGVGYTF. Full variable domain (outside the CDR3, taken from reference TRBV11-2 and TRBJ1-2): EAGVAQSPRYKIIEKRQSVAFWCNPISGHATLYWYQQILGQGPKLLIQFQNNGVVDDSQLPKDRFSAERLKGVDSTLKIQPAKLEDSAVYLCASSWGMGVGYTFGSGTRLTVV.

The V call is TRBV5-6, the J call TRBJ1-1; perhaps TRBD1 as D (5 bases). CDR3 length: 16 residues. The germline V gene has CDR1 SGHDT and CDR2 YYEEEE. V lost 0 bases and J lost 6, with 18 bases in between. Here the CDR3 reads CASSLGRGTITPEAFF. CDR3 DNA sequence: TGTGCCAGCAGCTTGGGCCGGGGGACCATAACCCCTGAAGCTTTCTTT.

The rearrangement joins TRBV6-1 to TRBJ1-3; unclear D gene. There are 14 residues in the CDR3. Trimming took 4 bases from V and 1 from J, leaving 8 bases between them. From germline, CDR1 is MNHNS and CDR2 SASEGT. The CDR3 DNA follows: TGTGCCAGCAGTGTTGTCGGTTCTGGAAACACCATATATTTT. It encodes CASSVVGSGNTIYF.

The rearrangement uses TRBV6-5 and TRBJ1-2; D is undetermined. CDR3 length: 16 residues. V was trimmed by 0 bases and J by 4 bases, leaving 15 bases between them. CDR1 and CDR2 from the germline V gene are MNHEY and SVGAGI. This chain's CDR3 is CASSYSARAFGYGYTF. CDR3 bases: TGTGCCAGCAGTTACTCCGCCCGGGCGTTCGGCTATGGCTACACCTTC.

The V gene is TRBV6-5, the J gene TRBJ1-2; 7 positions agree with TRBD1. Trimming removed 4 bases from V and 2 bases from J; junction bases left unmatched: 10. CDR1 is MNHEY, CDR2 SVGAGI, per germline. This CDR3 contains 16 residues. The CDR3 region is CASSSRGDSFNYGYTF. The CDR3 DNA sequence: TGTGCCAGCAGTTCCCGTGGGGACAGCTTCAACTATGGCTACACCTTC.

In this sample, this clone turned up a few times. CDR3: CASSPPGDRGLSEAFF. CDR3 bases: TGTGCCAGCAGCCCACCGGGGGACAGGGGTTTATCTGAAGCTTTCTTT. The rearrangement links TRBV7-9 to TRBJ1-1, with 10 bases that match TRBD1. V shed 5 bases, J shed 6 bases, and the junction held 12 bases outside the gene matches. The CDR3 extends over 16 amino acids. Germline V gene data show CDR1 as SEHNR and CDR2 as FQNEAQ (reference sequence).

The chain employs TRBV5-6 and TRBJ2-7; 10 bases are a match to TRBD1. J gave up 7 bases and V 2 bases, and 6 bases lay outside the gene matches. This CDR3 has 14 amino acids. Germline CDR1 reads SGHDT; CDR2 reads YYEEEE. CDR3 DNA sequence: TGTGCCAGCAGCTTAGATGACAGGGGGCTTGAGCAGTACTTC. This translates into CASSLDDRGLEQYF.